This TCR beta chain was recorded in a study of blood T cell repertoires in COVID-19. The overall study: Samples taken during acute and convalescent COVID-19 were collected in the United States, Italy and Spain. In each case, the material was cDNA or gDNA derived from T cells, B-cell-depleted T cells, or PBMCs.

The V gene lost 3 bases and the J gene lost 2 bases, with 15 bases spanning the gap. This CDR3 has 16 amino acids. Germline-derived CDR1 and CDR2 are SGDLS and YYNGEE. In terms of age and location, participants ranged from roughly 18 to 95 years and lived in approximately 26 US areas. The protocol was immunoSEQ multiplex PCR, while the TCRdb copy is restricted to in-frame clones and leaves out a portion. The table lists 150,000 to 200,000 clones, approximately 86% of them singletons. The sample comprised PBMCs or T cells enriched from blood (not recorded which). The J gene is TRBJ2-1, the V gene TRBV9, with a tentative D call TRBD2 (5 bases). This receptor was identified in a woman in her fifties or sixties with acute COVID-19. CDR3 nucleotides: TGTGCCAGCAGCGCCCGAAGGTTCGGGGCCTACAATGAGCAGTTCTTC. Residues: CASSARRFGAYNEQFF.